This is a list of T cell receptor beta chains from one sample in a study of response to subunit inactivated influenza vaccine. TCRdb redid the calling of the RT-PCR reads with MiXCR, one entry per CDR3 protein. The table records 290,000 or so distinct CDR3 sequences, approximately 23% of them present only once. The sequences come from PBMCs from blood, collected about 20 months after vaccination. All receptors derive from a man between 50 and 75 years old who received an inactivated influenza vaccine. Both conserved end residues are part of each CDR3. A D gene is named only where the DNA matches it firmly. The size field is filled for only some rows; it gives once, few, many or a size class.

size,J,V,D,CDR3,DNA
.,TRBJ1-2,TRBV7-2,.,CASSPPSLRLGRGYTF,TGTGCCAGCAGCCCACCCAGCCTCCGACTGGGAAGAGGCTACACCTTC
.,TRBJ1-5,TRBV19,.,CASSMSRVGNQPQHF,TGTGCCAGTAGTATGAGCAGGGTAGGGAATCAGCCCCAGCATTTT
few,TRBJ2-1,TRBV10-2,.,CASSATGLSSYNEQFF,TGCGCCAGCAGCGCCACGGGACTGAGCTCCTACAATGAGCAGTTCTTC
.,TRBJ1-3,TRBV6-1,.,CASSREPWMSDTIYF,TGTGCCAGCAGTCGCGAACCTTGGATGAGCGACACCATATATTTT
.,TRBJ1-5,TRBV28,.,CASMPGNVIRPQHF,TGTGCCAGCATGCCGGGGAACGTAATCCGACCCCAGCATTTT
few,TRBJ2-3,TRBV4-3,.,CASSQTAGSSTDTQYF,TGCGCCAGCAGCCAAACCGCGGGGTCTAGCACAGATACGCAGTATTTT
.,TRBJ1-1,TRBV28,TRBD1,CASSFRTGQLNTEAFF,TGTGCCAGCAGTTTTCGGACGGGACAGCTGAACACTGAAGCTTTCTTT
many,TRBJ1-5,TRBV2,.,CASSDGQGYQPQHF,TGTGCCAGCAGTGACGGGCAGGGCTATCAGCCCCAGCATTTT
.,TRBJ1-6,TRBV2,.,CASEKQGGINSPLHF,TGTGCCAGCGAAAAGCAGGGCGGAATCAATTCACCCCTCCACTTT
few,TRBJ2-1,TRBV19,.,CASSIRRGMNYNEQFF,TGTGCCAGTAGTATACGACGCGGGATGAACTACAATGAGCAGTTCTTC
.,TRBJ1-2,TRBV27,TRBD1,CASRRTGTEDLSRYGYTF,TGTGCCAGCCGACGGACCGGGACAGAAGATTTGTCTCGCTATGGCTACACCTTC
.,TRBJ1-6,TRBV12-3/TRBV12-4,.,CASSLGGRVSSPLHF,TGTGCCAGCAGTTTAGGAGGGAGAGTGAGTTCACCCCTCCACTTT
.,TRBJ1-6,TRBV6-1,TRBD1,CASRGGTAGNSPLHF,TGTGCCAGCAGGGGTGGGACAGCCGGAAATTCACCCCTCCACTTT
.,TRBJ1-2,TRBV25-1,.,CASSGRGTKNYGYTF,TGTGCCAGCAGTGGCCGGGGGACAAAAAATTATGGCTACACCTTC
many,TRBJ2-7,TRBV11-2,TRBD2,CASSSKAGGLMQYF,TGTGCCAGCAGCTCAAAAGCGGGAGGTTTGATGCAGTACTTC
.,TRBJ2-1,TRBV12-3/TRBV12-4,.,CASSPRSGIGFDEQFF,TGTGCCAGCAGCCCCCGCAGCGGAATAGGGTTCGATGAGCAGTTCTTC
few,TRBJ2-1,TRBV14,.,CASSQVLSSYNEQFF,TGTGCCAGCAGCCAAGTTCTTAGCTCCTACAATGAGCAGTTCTTC
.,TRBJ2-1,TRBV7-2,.,CASSLRSGDYNEQFF,TGTGCCAGCAGCCTAAGGTCCGGGGACTACAATGAGCAGTTCTTC
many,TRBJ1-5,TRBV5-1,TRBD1,CASSVGTGNQPQHF,TGCGCCAGCAGCGTAGGGACAGGCAATCAGCCCCAGCATTTT
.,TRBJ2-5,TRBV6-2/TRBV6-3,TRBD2,CASSYSFSGASQETQYF,TGTGCCAGCAGTTACTCCTTTAGCGGGGCCTCACAAGAGACCCAGTACTTC
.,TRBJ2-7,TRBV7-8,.,CASSLLRGEYEQYF,TGTGCCAGCAGCTTACTGAGGGGGGAATACGAGCAGTACTTC
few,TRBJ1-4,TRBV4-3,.,CASSQDPRGQTNEKLFF,TGCGCCAGCAGCCAAGATCCCCGGGGGCAAACTAATGAAAAACTGTTTTTT
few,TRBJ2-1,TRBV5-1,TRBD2,CASSLATSGRAAEQFF,TGCGCCAGCAGCTTGGCAACTAGCGGGAGGGCGGCTGAGCAGTTCTTC
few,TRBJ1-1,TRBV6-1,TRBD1,CASSDRAGGNTEAFF,TGTGCCAGCAGTGATCGGGCAGGGGGCAACACTGAAGCTTTCTTT
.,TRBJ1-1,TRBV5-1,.,CASSLGTAIEAFF,TGCGCCAGCAGCTTGGGAACAGCCATTGAAGCTTTCTTT
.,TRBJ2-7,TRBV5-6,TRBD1,CASSLFQGAYYEQYF,TGTGCCAGCAGCTTGTTCCAGGGGGCTTACTACGAGCAGTACTTC
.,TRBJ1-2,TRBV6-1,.,CASSPGQTLYGYTF,TGTGCCAGCAGCCCTGGACAGACTCTCTATGGCTACACCTTC
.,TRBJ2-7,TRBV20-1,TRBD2,CSARGASGSYEQYF,TGCAGTGCTAGAGGGGCTAGCGGCTCCTACGAGCAGTACTTC
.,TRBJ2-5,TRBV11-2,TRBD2,CASSSNTWEAGGRWETQYF,TGTGCCAGCAGCTCCAATACGTGGGAAGCGGGGGGGCGTTGGGAGACCCAGTACTTC
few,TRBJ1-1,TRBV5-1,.,CASSIGALNTEAFF,TGCGCCAGCAGCATAGGAGCATTGAACACTGAAGCTTTCTTT
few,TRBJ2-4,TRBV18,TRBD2,CASSATERGAKNIQYF,TGTGCCAGCTCGGCGACCGAGCGGGGTGCCAAAAACATTCAGTACTTC
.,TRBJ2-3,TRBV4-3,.,CASSQGGGKLRTDTQYF,TGCGCCAGCAGCCAGGGAGGAGGTAAACTTCGCACAGATACGCAGTATTTT
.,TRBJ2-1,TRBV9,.,CASSVLPDKYNEQFF,TGTGCCAGCAGCGTATTACCGGACAAATACAATGAGCAGTTCTTC
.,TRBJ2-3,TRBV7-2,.,CASSLDWAGSDAQYF,TGTGCCAGCAGCTTAGACTGGGCAGGATCAGATGCGCAGTATTTT
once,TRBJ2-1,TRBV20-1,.,CSAETTQVGEQFF,TGCAGTGCAGAAACGACCCAGGTCGGTGAGCAGTTCTTC
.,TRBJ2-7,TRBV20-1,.,CSASPVLREQYF,TGCAGTGCTAGCCCGGTACTTCGGGAGCAGTACTTC
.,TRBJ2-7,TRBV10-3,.,CAISPASSSYEQYF,TGTGCCATCAGCCCGGCGTCCAGCTCCTACGAGCAGTACTTC
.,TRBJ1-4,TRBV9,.,CASSVFGTGEKLFF,TGTGCCAGCAGCGTTTTCGGAACTGGGGAAAAACTGTTTTTT
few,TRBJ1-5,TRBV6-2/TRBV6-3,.,CASSNTGRLYQPQHF,TGTGCCAGCAGCAATACAGGGAGACTCTATCAGCCCCAGCATTTT
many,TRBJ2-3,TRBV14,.,CASSRQLASTDTQYF,TGTGCCAGCAGCCGACAGTTGGCTAGCACAGATACGCAGTATTTT